The entry below describes one TCR beta chain. Unmatched junction bases numbered 2, after V lost 8 bases and J lost 7 bases. Per the germline V gene, CDR1 is SQVTM and CDR2 is ANQGSEA. This CDR3 region has 10 residues. Original handling: Researchers report that nucleated cell counts were estimated from reference gene primer amplification. Assay: immunoSEQ multiplex PCR; the TCRdb copy retains only in-frame clones and omits some. The DNA gave D and trimming, while V, J and clone size come from that table. The table has 60,000 to 80,000 clones, approximately 90% seen once; the top ten hold 0.5% to 0.7%. These data come from a study of blood T cell repertoires in COVID-19. Background on the study: Samples representing acute and convalescent COVID-19 were sourced from the United States, Italy and Spain. T cells, B-cell-depleted T cells, or PBMCs provided the cDNA or gDNA that served as material.

The rearrangement uses TRBV29-1 and TRBJ2-1; 7 bases line up with TRBD2. The sequenced material came from peripheral blood. The receptor comes from a man aged 55-75 years with acute or convalescent COVID-19. The CDR3 reads CSWGGNEQFF. The DNA for the CDR3 is TGCAGCTGGGGGGGGAATGAGCAGTTCTTC.